This TCR beta chain was observed in a study of blood T cell repertoires in COVID-19. CDR1 SGHTA and CDR2 FQGNSA come from the germline V gene. V shed 5 bases and J 2 bases; nucleotides not matched to a gene: 18. The CDR3 length is 19 residues. Profiling relied on immunoSEQ multiplex PCR, and the TCRdb table lists in-frame clones only, not all of them. The table has about 67,000 clones, 80% to 85% seen once. Source material: peripheral blood. V is TRBV7-2 and J is TRBJ2-7; TRBD1 agrees at 10 bases. This clonotype was obtained from a human donor in a cohort sampled during active COVID-19. The CDR3 loop is CASSRNSGTGDFGAYEQYF. The CDR3 nucleotides are TGTGCCAGCAGCCGCAATAGTGGGACAGGGGACTTCGGGGCCTACGAGCAGTACTTC.